This TCR beta chain originates from a study of OX40 agonist ivuxolimab in advanced cancers. About the study: Those treated in dose escalation had hepatocellular carcinoma, melanoma, renal cell cancer or head and neck cancer. Approximately 40% of patients had received prior checkpoint inhibitor therapy. General study points: Determination of antigen specificity was not performed for the expanded peripheral T cells. In general, CD8+ T cells held more expanded clones than CD4+ did, on average.

The data were produced by immunoSEQ multiplex PCR, yet TCRdb's version contains in-frame clones alone and is incomplete. Of more than 50,000 clones detected, 86% appear once; the ten largest clones hold approximately 0.54%. The CDR3 extends over 17 amino acids. The germline V gene encodes CDR1 MDHEN and CDR2 SYDVKM. Losses at the gene ends were 4 bases for V and 1 base for J; bases not matched to a gene: 8. With regard to this clone: Its antigen is undetermined.

This TCR was sampled from an adult with an advanced solid tumor such as melanoma, head and neck, liver or kidney cancer. V gene TRBV28 combines with J gene TRBJ2-2; 8 positions agree with TRBD2. Sequenced material: CD4+ or CD8+ T cells sorted from blood, taken in a trial of the OX40 agonist ivuxolimab. CDR3 in amino acids: CASSSLRTSLNTGELFF. CDR3 DNA: TGTGCCAGCAGTTCCCTCCGGACTAGCTTGAACACCGGGGAGCTGTTTTTT.